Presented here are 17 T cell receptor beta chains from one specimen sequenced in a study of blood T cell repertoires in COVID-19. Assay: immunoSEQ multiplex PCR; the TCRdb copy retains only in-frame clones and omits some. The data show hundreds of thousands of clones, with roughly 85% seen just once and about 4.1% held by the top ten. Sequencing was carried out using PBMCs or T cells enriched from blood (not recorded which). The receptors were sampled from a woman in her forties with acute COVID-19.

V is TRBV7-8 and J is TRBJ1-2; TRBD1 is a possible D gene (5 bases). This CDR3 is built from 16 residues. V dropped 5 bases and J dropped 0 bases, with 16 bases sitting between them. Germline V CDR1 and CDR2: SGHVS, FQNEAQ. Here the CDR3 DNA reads TGTGCCAGCAGCCCAAAGGGGATTAGTGCTAACTATGGCTACACCTTC. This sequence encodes CASSPKGISANYGYTF. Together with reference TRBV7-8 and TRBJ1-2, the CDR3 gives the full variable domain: GAGVSQSPRYKVAKRGQDVALRCDPISGHVSLFWYQQALGQGPEFLTYFQNEAQLDKSGLPSDRFFAERPEGSVSTLKIQRTQQEDSAVYLCASSPKGISANYGYTFGSGTRLTVV.

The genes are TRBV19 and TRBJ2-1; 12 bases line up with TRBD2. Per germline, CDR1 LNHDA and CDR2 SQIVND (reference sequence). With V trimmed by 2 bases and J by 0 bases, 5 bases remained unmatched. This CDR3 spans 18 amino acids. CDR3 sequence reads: CASSISGLAGTSYNEQFF. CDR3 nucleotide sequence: TGTGCCAGTAGTATATCGGGACTAGCGGGCACCTCCTACAATGAGCAGTTCTTC.

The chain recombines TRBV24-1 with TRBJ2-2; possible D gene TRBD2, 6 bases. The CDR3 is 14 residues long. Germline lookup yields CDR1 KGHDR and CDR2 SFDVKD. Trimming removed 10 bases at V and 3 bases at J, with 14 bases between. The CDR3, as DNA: TGTGCCACGGCCTACGGAGGGGACACCGGGGAGCTGTTTTTT. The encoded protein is CATAYGGDTGELFF.

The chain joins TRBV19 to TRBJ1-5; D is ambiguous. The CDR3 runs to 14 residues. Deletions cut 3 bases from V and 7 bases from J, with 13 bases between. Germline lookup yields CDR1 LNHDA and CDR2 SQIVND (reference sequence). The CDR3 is CASSILGGAQPQHF. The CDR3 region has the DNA TGTGCCAGTAGTATCCTAGGTGGAGCCCAGCCCCAGCATTTT.

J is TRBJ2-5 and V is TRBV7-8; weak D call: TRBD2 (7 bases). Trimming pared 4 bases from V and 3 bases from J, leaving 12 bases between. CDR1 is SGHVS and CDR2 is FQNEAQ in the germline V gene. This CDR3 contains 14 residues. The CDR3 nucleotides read TGTGCCAGCAGCTGGGGGGGGGCGGAAGAGACCCAGTACTTC. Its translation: CASSWGGAEETQYF.

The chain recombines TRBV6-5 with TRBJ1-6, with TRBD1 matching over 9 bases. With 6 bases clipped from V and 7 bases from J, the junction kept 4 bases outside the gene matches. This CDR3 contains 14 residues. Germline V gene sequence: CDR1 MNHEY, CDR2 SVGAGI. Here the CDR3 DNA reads TGTGCCAGCAGGGGGGACAGGGCGAATTCACCCCTCCACTTT. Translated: CASRGDRANSPLHF.

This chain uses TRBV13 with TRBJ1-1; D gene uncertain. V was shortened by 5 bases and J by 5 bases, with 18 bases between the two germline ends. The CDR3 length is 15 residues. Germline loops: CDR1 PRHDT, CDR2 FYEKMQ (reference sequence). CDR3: CASSEQVKGDTEAFF. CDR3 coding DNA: TGTGCCAGCAGCGAGCAGGTGAAGGGAGATACTGAAGCTTTCTTT.

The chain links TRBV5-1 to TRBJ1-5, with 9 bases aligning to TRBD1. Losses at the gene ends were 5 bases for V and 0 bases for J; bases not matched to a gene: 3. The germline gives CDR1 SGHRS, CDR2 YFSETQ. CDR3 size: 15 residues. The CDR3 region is CASSLTGGSNQPQHF. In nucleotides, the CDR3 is TGCGCCAGCAGTTTGACAGGGGGTAGCAATCAGCCCCAGCATTTT.

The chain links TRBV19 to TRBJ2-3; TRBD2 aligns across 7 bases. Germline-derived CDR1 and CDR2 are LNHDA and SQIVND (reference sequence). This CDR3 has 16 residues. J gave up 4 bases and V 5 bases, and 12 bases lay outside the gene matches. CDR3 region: CASSLGTIPSADTQYF. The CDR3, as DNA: TGTGCCAGTAGTCTTGGGACTATTCCAAGCGCAGATACGCAGTATTTT.

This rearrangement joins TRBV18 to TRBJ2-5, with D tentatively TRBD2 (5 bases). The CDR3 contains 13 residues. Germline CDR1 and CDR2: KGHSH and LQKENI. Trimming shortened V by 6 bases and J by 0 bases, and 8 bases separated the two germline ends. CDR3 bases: TGTGCCAGCTCCCCGGGGTACCAAGAGACCCAGTACTTC. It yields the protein CASSPGYQETQYF. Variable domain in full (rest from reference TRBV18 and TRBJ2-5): NAGVMQNPRHLVRRRGQEARLRCSPMKGHSHVYWYRQLPEEGLKFMVYLQKENIIDESGMPKERFSAEFPKEGPSILRIQQVVRGDSAAYFCASSPGYQETQYFGPGTRLLVL.

This CDR3 is CAISEGLAGENIQYF. CDR3 coding DNA: TGTGCCATCAGTGAGGGGCTAGCGGGAGAAAACATTCAGTACTTC. This sequence joins TRBV10-3 and TRBJ2-4, with 10 nucleotides matching TRBD2. Germline values: CDR1 ENHRY, CDR2 SYGVKD. V was clipped by 2 bases and J by 5 bases; unmatched bases: 3. This CDR3 is built from 15 residues.

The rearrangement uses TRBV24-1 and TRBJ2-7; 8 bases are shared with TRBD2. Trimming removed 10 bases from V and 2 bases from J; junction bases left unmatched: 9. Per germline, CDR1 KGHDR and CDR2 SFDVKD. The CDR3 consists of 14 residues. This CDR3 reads CATTPGLATYEQYF. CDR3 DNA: TGTGCCACAACGCCAGGACTAGCAACCTACGAGCAGTACTTC.

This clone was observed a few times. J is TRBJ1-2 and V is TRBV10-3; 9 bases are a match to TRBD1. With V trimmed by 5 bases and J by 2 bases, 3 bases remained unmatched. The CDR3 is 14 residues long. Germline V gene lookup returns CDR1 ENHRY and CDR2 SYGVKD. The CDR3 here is CAISHGQGNYGYTF. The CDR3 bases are TGTGCCATCAGTCACGGACAGGGGAACTATGGCTACACCTTC.

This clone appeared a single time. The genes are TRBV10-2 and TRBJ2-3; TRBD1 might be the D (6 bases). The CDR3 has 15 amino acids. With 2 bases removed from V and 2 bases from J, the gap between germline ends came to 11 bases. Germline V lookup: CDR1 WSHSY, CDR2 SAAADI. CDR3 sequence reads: CASSEARGNTDTQYF. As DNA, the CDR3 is TGCGCCAGCAGTGAGGCCAGGGGAAACACAGATACGCAGTATTTT.

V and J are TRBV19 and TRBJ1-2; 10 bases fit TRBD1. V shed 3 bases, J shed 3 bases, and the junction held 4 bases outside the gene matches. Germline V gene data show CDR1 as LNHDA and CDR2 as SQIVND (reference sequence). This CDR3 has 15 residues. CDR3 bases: TGTGCCAGTAGTATGACAGGGGGCGCGGACTATGGCTACACCTTC. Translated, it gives CASSMTGGADYGYTF.

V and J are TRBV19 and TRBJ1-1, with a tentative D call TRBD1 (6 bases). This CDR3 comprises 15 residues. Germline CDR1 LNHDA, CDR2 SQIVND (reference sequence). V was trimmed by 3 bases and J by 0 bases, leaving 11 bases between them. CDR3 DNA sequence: TGTGCCAGTAGTATGATTTGGGACATGAACACTGAAGCTTTCTTT. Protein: CASSMIWDMNTEAFF.

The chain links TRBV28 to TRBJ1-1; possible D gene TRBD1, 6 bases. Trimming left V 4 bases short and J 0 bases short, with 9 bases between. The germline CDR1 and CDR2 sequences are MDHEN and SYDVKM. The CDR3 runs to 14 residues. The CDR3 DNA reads TGTGCCAGCAGTTCAGGGGCGATGAACACTGAAGCTTTCTTT. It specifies CASSSGAMNTEAFF.